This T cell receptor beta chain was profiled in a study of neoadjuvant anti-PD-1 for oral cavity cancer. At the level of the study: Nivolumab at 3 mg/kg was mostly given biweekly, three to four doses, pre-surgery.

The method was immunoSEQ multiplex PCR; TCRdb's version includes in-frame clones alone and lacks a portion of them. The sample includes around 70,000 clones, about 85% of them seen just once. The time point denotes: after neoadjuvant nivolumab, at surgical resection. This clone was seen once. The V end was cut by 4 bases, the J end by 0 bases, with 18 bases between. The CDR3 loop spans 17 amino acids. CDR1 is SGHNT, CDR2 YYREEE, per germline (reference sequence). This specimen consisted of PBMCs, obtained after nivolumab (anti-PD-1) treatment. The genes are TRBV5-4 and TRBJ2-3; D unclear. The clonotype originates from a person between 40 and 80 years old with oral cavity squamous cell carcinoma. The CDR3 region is CASSTIGRPSSTDTQYF. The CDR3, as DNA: TGTGCCAGCAGCACCATAGGACGGCCTTCTAGCACAGATACGCAGTATTTT. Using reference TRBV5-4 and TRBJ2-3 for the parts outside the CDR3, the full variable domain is ETGVTQSPTHLIKTRGQQVTLRCSSQSGHNTVSWYQQALGQGPQFIFQYYREEENGRGNFPPRFSGLQFPNYSSELNVNALELDDSALYLCASSTIGRPSSTDTQYFGPGTRLTVL.